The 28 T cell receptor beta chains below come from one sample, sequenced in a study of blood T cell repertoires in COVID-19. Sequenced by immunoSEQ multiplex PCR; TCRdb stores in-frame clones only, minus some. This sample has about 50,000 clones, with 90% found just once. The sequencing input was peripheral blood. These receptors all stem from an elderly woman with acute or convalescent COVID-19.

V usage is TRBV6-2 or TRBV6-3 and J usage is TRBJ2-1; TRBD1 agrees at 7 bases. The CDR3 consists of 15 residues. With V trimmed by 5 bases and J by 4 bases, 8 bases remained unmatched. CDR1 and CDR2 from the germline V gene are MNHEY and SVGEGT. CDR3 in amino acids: CASSREAGGYNEQFF. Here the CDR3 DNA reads TGTGCCAGCAGTCGCGAAGCAGGGGGATACAATGAGCAGTTCTTC.

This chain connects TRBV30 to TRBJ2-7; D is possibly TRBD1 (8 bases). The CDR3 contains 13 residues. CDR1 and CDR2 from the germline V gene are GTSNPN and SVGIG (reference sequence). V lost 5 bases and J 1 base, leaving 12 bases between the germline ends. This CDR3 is CAWAGDRSYEQYF. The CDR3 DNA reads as TGTGCCTGGGCGGGGGACAGGTCCTACGAGCAGTACTTC.

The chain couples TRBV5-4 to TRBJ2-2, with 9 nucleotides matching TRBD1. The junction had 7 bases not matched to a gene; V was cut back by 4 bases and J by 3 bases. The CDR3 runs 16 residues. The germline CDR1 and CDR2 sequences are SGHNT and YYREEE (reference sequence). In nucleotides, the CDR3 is TGTGCCAGCAGCCCGGGACAGGGTGTGTACACCGGGGAGCTGTTTTTT. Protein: CASSPGQGVYTGELFF.

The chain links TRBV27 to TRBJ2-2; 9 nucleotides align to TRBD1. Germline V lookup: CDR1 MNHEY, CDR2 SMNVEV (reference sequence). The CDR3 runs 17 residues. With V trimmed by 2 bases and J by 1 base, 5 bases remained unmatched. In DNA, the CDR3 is TGTGCCAGCAGTTTACCCGCGGGACAGGGGAACACCGGGGAGCTGTTTTTT. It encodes CASSLPAGQGNTGELFF.

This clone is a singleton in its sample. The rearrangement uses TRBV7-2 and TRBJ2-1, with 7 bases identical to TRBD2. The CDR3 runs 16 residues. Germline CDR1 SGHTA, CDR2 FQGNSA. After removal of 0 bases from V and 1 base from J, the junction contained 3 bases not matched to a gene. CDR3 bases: TGTGCCAGCAGCTTAGCGGGACTACGATCCTACAATGAGCAGTTCTTC. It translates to CASSLAGLRSYNEQFF.

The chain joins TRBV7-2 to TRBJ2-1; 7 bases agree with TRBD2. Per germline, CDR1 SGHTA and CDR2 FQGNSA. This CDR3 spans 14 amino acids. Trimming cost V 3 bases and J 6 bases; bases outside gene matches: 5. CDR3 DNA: TGTGCCAGCAGCTTCTCGGGAGGCGGCAATGAGCAGTTCTTC. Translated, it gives CASSFSGGGNEQFF.

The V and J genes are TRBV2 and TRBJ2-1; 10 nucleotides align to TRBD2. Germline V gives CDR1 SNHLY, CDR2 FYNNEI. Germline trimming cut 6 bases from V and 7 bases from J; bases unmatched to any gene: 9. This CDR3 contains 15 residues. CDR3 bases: TGTGCCAGCAGCGATAGCGGGAGGTCCGGGAATGAGCAGTTCTTC. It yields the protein CASSDSGRSGNEQFF.

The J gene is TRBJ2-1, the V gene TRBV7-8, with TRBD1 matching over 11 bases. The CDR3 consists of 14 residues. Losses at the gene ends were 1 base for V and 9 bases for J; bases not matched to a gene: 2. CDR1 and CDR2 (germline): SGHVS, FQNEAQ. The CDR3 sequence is CASSLGTGGGEQFF. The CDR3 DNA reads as TGTGCCAGCAGCTTAGGGACAGGGGGCGGTGAGCAGTTCTTC.

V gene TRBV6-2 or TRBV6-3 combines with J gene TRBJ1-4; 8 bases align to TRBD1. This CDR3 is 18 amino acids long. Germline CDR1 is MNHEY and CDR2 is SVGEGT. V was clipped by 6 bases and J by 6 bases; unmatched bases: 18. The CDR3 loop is CASSLFRTGTYNDEKLFF. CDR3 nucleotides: TGTGCCAGCAGCCTCTTCCGGACAGGGACGTATAATGATGAAAAACTGTTTTTT.

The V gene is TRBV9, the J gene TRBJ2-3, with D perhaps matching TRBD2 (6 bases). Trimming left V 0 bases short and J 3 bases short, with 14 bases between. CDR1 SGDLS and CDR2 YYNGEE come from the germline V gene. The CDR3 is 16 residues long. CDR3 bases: TGTGCCAGCAGCGTAGGAGGTAGCGGCCGTACAGATACGCAGTATTTT. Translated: CASSVGGSGRTDTQYF.

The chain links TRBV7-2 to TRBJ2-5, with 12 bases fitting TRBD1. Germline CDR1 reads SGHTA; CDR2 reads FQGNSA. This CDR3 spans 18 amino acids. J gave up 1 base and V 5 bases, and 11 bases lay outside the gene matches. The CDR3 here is CASSGDRGRFNLQETQYF. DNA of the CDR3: TGTGCCAGCAGCGGGGACAGGGGGCGTTTCAATCTCCAAGAGACCCAGTACTTC.

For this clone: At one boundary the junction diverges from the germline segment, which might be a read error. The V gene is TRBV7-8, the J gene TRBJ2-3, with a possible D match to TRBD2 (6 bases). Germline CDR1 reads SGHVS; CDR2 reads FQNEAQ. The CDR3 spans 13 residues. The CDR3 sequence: CASSPIPGAPCDF. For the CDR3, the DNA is TGTGCCAGCAGCCCTATCCCGGGAGCACCCTGCGATTTT.

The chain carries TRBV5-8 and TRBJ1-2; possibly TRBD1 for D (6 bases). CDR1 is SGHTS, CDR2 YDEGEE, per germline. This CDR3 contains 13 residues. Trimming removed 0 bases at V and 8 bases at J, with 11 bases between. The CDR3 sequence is CASSLGTVNGYTF. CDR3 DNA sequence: TGTGCCAGCAGCTTGGGGACAGTTAACGGCTACACCTTC.

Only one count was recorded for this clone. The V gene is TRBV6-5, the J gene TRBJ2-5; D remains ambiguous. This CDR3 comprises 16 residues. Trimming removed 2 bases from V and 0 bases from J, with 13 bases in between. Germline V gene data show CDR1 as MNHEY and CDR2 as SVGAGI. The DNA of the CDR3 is TGTGCCAGCAGTTACAGTTACGACACCAACCAAGAGACCCAGTACTTC. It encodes CASSYSYDTNQETQYF.

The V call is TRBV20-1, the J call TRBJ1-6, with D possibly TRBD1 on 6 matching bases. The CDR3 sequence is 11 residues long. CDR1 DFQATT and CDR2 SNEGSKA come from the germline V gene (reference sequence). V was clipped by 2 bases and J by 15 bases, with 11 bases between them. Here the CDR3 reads CSARSQGILHF. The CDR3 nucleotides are TGCAGTGCTAGATCCCAGGGGATCCTCCACTTT.

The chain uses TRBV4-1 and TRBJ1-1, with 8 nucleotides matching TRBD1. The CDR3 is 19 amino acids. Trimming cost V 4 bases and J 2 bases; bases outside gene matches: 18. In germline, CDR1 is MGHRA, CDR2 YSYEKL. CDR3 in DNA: TGCGCCAGCAGCCTTCCAGGGTGGGGACAGGTAATAGGAAACACTGAAGCTTTCTTT. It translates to CASSLPGWGQVIGNTEAFF.

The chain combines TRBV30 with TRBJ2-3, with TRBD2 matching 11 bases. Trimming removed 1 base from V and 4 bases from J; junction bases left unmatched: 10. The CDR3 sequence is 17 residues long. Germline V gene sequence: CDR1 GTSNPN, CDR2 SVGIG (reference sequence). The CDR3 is CAWSGSGRGRSADTQYF. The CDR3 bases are TGTGCCTGGAGTGGTAGCGGGAGGGGGCGGTCGGCAGATACGCAGTATTTT.

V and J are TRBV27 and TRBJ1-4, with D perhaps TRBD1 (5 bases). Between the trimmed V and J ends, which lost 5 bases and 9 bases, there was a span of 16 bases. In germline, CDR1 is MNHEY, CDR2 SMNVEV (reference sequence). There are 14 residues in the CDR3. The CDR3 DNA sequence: TGTGCCAGCAGTCCACAAATGGACAAGAAAAAACTGTTTTTT. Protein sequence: CASSPQMDKKKLFF.

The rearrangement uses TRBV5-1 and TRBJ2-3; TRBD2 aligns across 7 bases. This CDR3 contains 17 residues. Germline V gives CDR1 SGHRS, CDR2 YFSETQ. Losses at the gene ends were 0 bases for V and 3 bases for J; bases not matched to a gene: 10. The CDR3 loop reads CASSLAGASGGTDTQYF. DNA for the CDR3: TGCGCCAGCAGCTTGGCCGGGGCTAGCGGCGGGACAGATACGCAGTATTTT.

The CDR3 spells CAITRTITDTQYF. The CDR3 DNA follows: TGTGCCATCACTCGTACTATCACAGATACGCAGTATTTT. V gene TRBV10-3 combines with J gene TRBJ2-3; unclear D gene. Germline lookup yields CDR1 ENHRY and CDR2 SYGVKD. CDR3 length: 13 amino acids. V was trimmed by 7 bases and J by 2 bases, leaving 10 bases between them.

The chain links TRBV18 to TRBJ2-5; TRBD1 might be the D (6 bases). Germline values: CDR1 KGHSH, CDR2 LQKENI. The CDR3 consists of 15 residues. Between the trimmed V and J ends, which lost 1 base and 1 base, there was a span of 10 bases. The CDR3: CASSPRLDSQETQYF. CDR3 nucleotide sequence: TGTGCCAGCTCACCACGTCTGGACAGCCAAGAGACCCAGTACTTC.

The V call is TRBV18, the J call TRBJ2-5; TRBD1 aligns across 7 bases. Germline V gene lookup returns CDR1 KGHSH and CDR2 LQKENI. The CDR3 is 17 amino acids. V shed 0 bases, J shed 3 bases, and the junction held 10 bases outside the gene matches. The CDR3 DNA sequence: TGTGCCAGCTCACCACCGATACGACAGGGAAGGGAAGAGACCCAGTACTTC. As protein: CASSPPIRQGREETQYF. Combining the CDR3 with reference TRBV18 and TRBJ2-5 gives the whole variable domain NAGVMQNPRHLVRRRGQEARLRCSPMKGHSHVYWYRQLPEEGLKFMVYLQKENIIDESGMPKERFSAEFPKEGPSILRIQQVVRGDSAAYFCASSPPIRQGREETQYFGPGTRLLVL.

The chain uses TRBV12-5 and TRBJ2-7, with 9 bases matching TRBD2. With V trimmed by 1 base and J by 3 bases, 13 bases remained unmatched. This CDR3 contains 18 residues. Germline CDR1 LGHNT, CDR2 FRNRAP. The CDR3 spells CASGLGAGLASHYYEQYF. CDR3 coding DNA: TGTGCTAGTGGTTTGGGAGCTGGACTAGCGTCCCACTACTACGAGCAGTACTTC.

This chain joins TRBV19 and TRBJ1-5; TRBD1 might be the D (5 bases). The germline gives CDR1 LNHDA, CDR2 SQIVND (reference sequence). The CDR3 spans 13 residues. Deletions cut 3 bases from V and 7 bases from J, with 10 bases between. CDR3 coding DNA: TGTGCCAGTAGTATCGGCGGGGGACAGCCCCAGCATTTT. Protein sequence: CASSIGGGQPQHF. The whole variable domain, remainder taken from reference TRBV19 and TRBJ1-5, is DGGITQSPKYLFRKEGQNVTLSCEQNLNHDAMYWYRQDPGQGLRLIYYSQIVNDFQKGDIAEGYSVSREKKESFPLTVTSAQKNPTAFYLCASSIGGGQPQHFGDGTRLSIL.

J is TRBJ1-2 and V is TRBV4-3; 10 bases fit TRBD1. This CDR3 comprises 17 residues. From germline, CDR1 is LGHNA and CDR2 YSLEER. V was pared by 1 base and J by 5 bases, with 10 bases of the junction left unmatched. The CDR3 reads CASSQAPGTGAFYGYTF. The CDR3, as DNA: TGCGCCAGCAGCCAAGCCCCCGGGACAGGGGCCTTTTATGGCTACACCTTC.

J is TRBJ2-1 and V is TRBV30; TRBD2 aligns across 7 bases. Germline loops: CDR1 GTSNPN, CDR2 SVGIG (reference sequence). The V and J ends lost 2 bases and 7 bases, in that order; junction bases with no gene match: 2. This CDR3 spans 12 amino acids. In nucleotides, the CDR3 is TGTGCCTGGAGTCTACTAGCGAATGAGCAGTTCTTC. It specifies CAWSLLANEQFF.

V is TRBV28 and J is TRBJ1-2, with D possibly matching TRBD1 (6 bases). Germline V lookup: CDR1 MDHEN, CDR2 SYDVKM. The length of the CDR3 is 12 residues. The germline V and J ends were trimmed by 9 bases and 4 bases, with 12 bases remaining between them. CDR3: CASHQGFYGYTF. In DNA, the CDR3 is TGTGCCAGTCACCAGGGGTTCTATGGCTACACCTTC.

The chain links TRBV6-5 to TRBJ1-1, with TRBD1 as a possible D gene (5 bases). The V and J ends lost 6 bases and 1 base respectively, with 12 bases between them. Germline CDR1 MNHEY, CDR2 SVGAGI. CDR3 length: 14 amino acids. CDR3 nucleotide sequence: TGTGCCAGCAGACCCCTCGACAGGAACACTGAAGCTTTCTTT. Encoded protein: CASRPLDRNTEAFF.